One and the same sample provided the 25 T cell receptor beta chains below, sequenced in a study of human T cells and chemical hapten exposure. Using its own MiXCR run on the RACE reads, TCRdb lists one record per CDR3 protein. The sample lists around 80,000 distinct CDR3 sequences, over 6.5% seen once, with approximately 1.5% in the top ten. Time point meaning: healthy volunteer bleed at 6 weeks. Extraction yielded total RNA from whole blood (unfractionated). Sequenced sample: whole blood. The receptors derive from a male donor in good health. Some clones in this sample may be carry-over from other donors' samples.

This clonotype was found a few times. V gene TRBV12-3 or TRBV12-4 combines with J gene TRBJ1-1, with D possibly TRBD1 on 5 matching bases. CDR3 length equals 14 residues. V gave up 1 base and J gave up 4 bases, with 10 bases separating them. The CDR3 sequence is CASSLGGRGTEAFF. The CDR3 coding sequence is TGTGCCAGCAGTTTAGGGGGGAGGGGCACTGAAGCTTTCTTT.

V and J are TRBV7-9 and TRBJ1-3; TRBD1 matches at 8 bases. This CDR3 region has 15 residues. CDR1 and CDR2 (germline): SEHNR, FQNEAQ (reference sequence). J was trimmed by 0 bases and V by 6 bases; bases with no gene match: 4. This chain's CDR3 is CASRSDRDSGNTIYF. The CDR3, as DNA: TGTGCCAGCAGGTCGGACAGGGACTCTGGAAACACCATATATTTT.

There are a few counts of this clonotype. The V gene is TRBV7-2, the J gene TRBJ1-1; perhaps TRBD1 as D (6 bases). CDR3 length equals 15 residues. The germline V gene has CDR1 SGHTA and CDR2 FQGNSA. V was cut by 5 bases and J by 1 base, with 14 bases left in between. The CDR3 reads CASSPTTGTNTEAFF. The CDR3 DNA reads as TGTGCCAGCAGCCCCACGACAGGAACGAACACTGAAGCTTTCTTT.

The table lists this clonotype with a few counts. The chain is built from TRBV3-1 and TRBJ1-2; D perhaps matches TRBD1 (5 bases). The CDR3 is 12 residues long. Deletions cut 3 bases from V and 6 bases from J, with 8 bases between. Germline CDR1 reads LGHDT; CDR2 reads YNNKEL (reference sequence). The CDR3 reads CASSQGPDGYTF. CDR3 coding DNA: TGTGCCAGCAGCCAGGGGCCGGATGGCTACACCTTC.

On this clonotype: This may come from a read error, since a much larger clone is one base off. The rearrangement links TRBV4-1 to TRBJ2-3; no clear D. The CDR3 has 15 amino acids. Germline V gives CDR1 MGHRA, CDR2 YSYEKL. The CDR3 DNA reads as TGCGCCAGCAGCCAACACGCTAGAGAGGCAGATACGCAGTCTTTT. It is translated as CASSQHAREADTQSF.

This clonotype appeared a few times. This rearrangement joins TRBV2 to TRBJ1-1; tentative D call: TRBD1 (5 bases). The CDR3 extends over 13 amino acids. V lost 2 bases, J lost 5 bases, and 9 bases lay in between. CDR1 is SNHLY and CDR2 is FYNNEI in the germline V gene. The CDR3 region has the DNA TGTGCCAGCAGTGAATGGGGGGGAACTGAAGCTTTCTTT. Protein sequence: CASSEWGGTEAFF.

This chain uses TRBV12-3 or TRBV12-4 with TRBJ2-7, with TRBD1 matching over 7 bases. The CDR3 loop spans 13 amino acids. Trimming at V came to 6 bases and at J to 7 bases, leaving 9 bases not matched to a gene. The CDR3 loop is CASRPDRVREQYF. The CDR3 DNA reads TGTGCCAGCAGACCCGACAGGGTCCGGGAGCAGTACTTC.

This clonotype was observed a few times. This CDR3 is CASSLADSGIIRERNEQFF. CDR3 bases: TGTGCCAGCAGTTTAGCTGATAGCGGGATAATTCGAGAAAGGAATGAGCAGTTCTTC. The chain employs TRBV12-3 or TRBV12-4 and TRBJ2-1, with 8 bases lining up with TRBD2. V lost 0 bases to trimming and J lost 7 bases; unmatched junction nucleotides: 17. CDR3 length: 19 residues.

The sample holds many counts of this clonotype. The chain carries TRBV6-6 and TRBJ2-1; D remains unclear. CDR1 MNHNY and CDR2 SVGAGI come from the germline V gene (reference sequence). Trimming removed 4 bases at V and 7 bases at J, with 8 bases between. The CDR3 has 12 residues. This chain's CDR3 is CASSLGKNEQFF. CDR3 in DNA: TGTGCCAGCAGTTTAGGGAAGAATGAGCAGTTCTTC.

The genes are TRBV5-4 and TRBJ1-2; a weak D match, TRBD1 (5 bases). Trimming shortened V by 0 bases and J by 0 bases, and 15 bases separated the two germline ends. This CDR3 spans 17 amino acids. Germline CDR1 is SGHNT and CDR2 is YYREEE (reference sequence). DNA of the CDR3: TGTGCCAGCAGCTTGGAGTTTCAGACAGCGTCTAACTATGGCTACACCTTC. Its translation: CASSLEFQTASNYGYTF.

Ten or more counts support this clonotype. The V and J genes are TRBV6-6 and TRBJ2-2; 9 bases match TRBD2. The CDR3 spans 17 residues. Per the germline V gene, CDR1 is MNHNY and CDR2 is SVGAGI (reference sequence). With V trimmed by 2 bases and J by 1 base, 5 bases remained unmatched. The chain's CDR3 is CASSYGSGRLNTGELFF. The CDR3 DNA reads as TGTGCCAGCAGTTACGGTAGCGGGAGATTGAACACCGGGGAGCTGTTTTTT.

This clonotype was seen at least ten times. The chain joins TRBV20-1 to TRBJ2-5; D is unclear. With 5 bases removed from V and 1 base from J, the gap between germline ends came to 17 bases. Germline CDR1 and CDR2: DFQATT and SNEGSKA (reference sequence). This CDR3 spans 15 amino acids. The CDR3 DNA sequence: TGCAGTGCTTTCTTATCGGGCCCCACCCAAGAGACCCAGTACTTC. This encodes CSAFLSGPTQETQYF.

The chain recombines TRBV11-2 with TRBJ2-3; 7 bases align to TRBD1. This CDR3 contains 15 residues. V was pared by 5 bases and J by 3 bases, with 8 bases of the junction left unmatched. CDR1 and CDR2 (germline): SGHAT, FQNNGV. This CDR3 reads CASSKTGFLTDTQYF. In DNA form, the CDR3 reads TGTGCCAGCAGCAAGACAGGGTTTTTGACAGATACGCAGTATTTT. Full variable domain (outside the CDR3, taken from reference TRBV11-2 and TRBJ2-3): EAGVAQSPRYKIIEKRQSVAFWCNPISGHATLYWYQQILGQGPKLLIQFQNNGVVDDSQLPKDRFSAERLKGVDSTLKIQPAKLEDSAVYLCASSKTGFLTDTQYFGPGTRLTVL.

The chain couples TRBV2 to TRBJ2-7; D gene unclear. V gave up 3 bases and J gave up 5 bases, with 5 bases separating them. The length of the CDR3 is 11 residues. Germline V gene data show CDR1 as SNHLY and CDR2 as FYNNEI. The chain's CDR3 is CASSDLDEQYF. The CDR3 nucleotides read TGTGCCAGCAGTGACCTGGACGAGCAGTACTTC.

The genes are TRBV20-1 and TRBJ2-1; 8 nucleotides match TRBD2. The V gene end was trimmed by 3 bases and the J gene end by 9 bases; junction bases not matched to a gene: 10. The CDR3 spans 14 residues. Looked up from germline, CDR1 is DFQATT and CDR2 is SNEGSKA (reference sequence). The CDR3 DNA follows: TGCAGTGCTAGCGACGAACGGGGGGGGGTTGAGCAGTTCTTC. This translates into CSASDERGGVEQFF.

This clonotype was seen ten or more times. J is TRBJ2-3 and V is TRBV2, with D unresolved. This CDR3 is 14 amino acids long. The ends were cut back, 1 base at V and 8 bases at J, with 13 bases in the middle. The V gene's germline CDR1 is SNHLY and CDR2 FYNNEI. CDR3 sequence reads: CASSEGPLASTQYF. The CDR3 coding sequence is TGTGCCAGCAGTGAAGGACCGCTCGCTAGTACGCAGTATTTT.

This clonotype was seen only a few times. V usage is TRBV2 and J usage is TRBJ2-2; D is unresolved. Trimming took off 11 bases at V and 1 base at J, with 11 bases between the two ends. CDR3 length equals 13 residues. Germline CDR1 reads SNHLY; CDR2 reads FYNNEI. The CDR3 protein is CACRTENTGELFF. CDR3 coding DNA: TGTGCCTGTCGGACGGAGAACACCGGGGAGCTGTTTTTT.

The chain recombines TRBV6-1 with TRBJ1-1; possibly TRBD1 for D (6 bases). This CDR3 is 15 amino acids long. The V end lost 4 bases, the J end lost 1 base, and 13 bases lay between the germline ends. The germline V gene encodes CDR1 MNHNS and CDR2 SASEGT. The CDR3 region has the DNA TGTGCCAGCAGTGCCTTGACAGGATCGAACACTGAAGCTTTCTTT. Translating gives CASSALTGSNTEAFF.

Only a few counts were recorded for this clonotype. V usage is TRBV18 and J usage is TRBJ2-3; D is perhaps TRBD2 (6 bases). The CDR3 runs 16 residues. V was clipped by 0 bases and J by 5 bases, with 15 bases between them. The germline V gene has CDR1 KGHSH and CDR2 LQKENI. CDR3 bases: TGTGCCAGCTCACCACCGGGACTCCTGTCCGGAGATACGCAGTATTTT. Translation gives CASSPPGLLSGDTQYF.

V and J are TRBV7-8 and TRBJ2-2; TRBD1 agrees at 9 bases. Germline assignment: CDR1 SGHVS and CDR2 FQNEAQ. After removal of 1 base from V and 6 bases from J, the junction contained 6 bases not matched to a gene. The CDR3 contains 16 residues. The CDR3 nucleotides are TGTGCCAGCAGCTTAGATCACAGGGGGCGAGCCGGGGAGCTGTTTTTT. It translates to CASSLDHRGRAGELFF.

In this sample, this clonotype turned up many times. V gene TRBV29-1 combines with J gene TRBJ2-3, with D possibly matching TRBD2 (6 bases). This CDR3 comprises 11 residues. Trimming cost V 4 bases and J 5 bases, with 7 bases left between them. The germline gives CDR1 SQVTM, CDR2 ANQGSEA. The CDR3 region is CSVVGGDTQYF. CDR3 bases: TGCAGCGTTGTGGGGGGAGATACGCAGTATTTT.

V usage is TRBV27 and J usage is TRBJ2-7; TRBD2 aligns across 13 bases. J lost 3 bases, V lost 6 bases, and 8 bases had no gene match. Germline lookup yields CDR1 MNHEY and CDR2 SMNVEV (reference sequence). The CDR3 has 16 residues. CDR3: CASSGLAGDVGYEQYF. The DNA for the CDR3 is TGTGCCAGCAGCGGACTAGCGGGAGACGTAGGCTACGAGCAGTACTTC.

The chain joins TRBV14 to TRBJ1-1, with a tentative D call TRBD1 (5 bases). Looked up from germline, CDR1 is SGHDN and CDR2 is FVKESK. The CDR3 has 17 residues. V was cut by 0 bases and J by 3 bases, with 17 bases left in between. CDR3 protein: CASSQEVIGGQDTEAFF. The CDR3, as DNA: TGTGCCAGCAGCCAAGAAGTCATCGGGGGTCAGGACACTGAAGCTTTCTTT.

In its sample, this clonotype was seen many times. V and J are TRBV6-2 or TRBV6-3 and TRBJ1-5, with a tentative D call TRBD1 (6 bases). Germline assignment: CDR1 MNHEY and CDR2 SVGEGT. CDR3 size: 14 residues. V was pared by 4 bases and J by 4 bases, with 11 bases between. CDR3 DNA: TGTGCCAGCAGTTGGGGGCTTGGGAATCAGCCCCAGCATTTT. Residues: CASSWGLGNQPQHF.

This clonotype appeared many times. The chain recombines TRBV7-9 with TRBJ2-3, with D hard to call. This CDR3 region has 14 residues. Deletions cut 1 base from V and 1 base from J, with 6 bases between. The V gene's germline CDR1 is SEHNR and CDR2 FQNEAQ (reference sequence). CDR3 sequence: CASSLGAGTDTQYF. CDR3 nucleotides: TGTGCCAGCAGCTTAGGTGCAGGCACAGATACGCAGTATTTT. Filled out from reference TRBV7-9 and TRBJ2-3, the complete variable domain reads DTGVSQNPRHKITKRGQNVTFRCDPISEHNRLYWYRQTLGQGPEFLTYFQNEAQLEKSRLLSDRFSAERPKGSFSTLEIQRTEQGDSAMYLCASSLGAGTDTQYFGPGTRLTVL.